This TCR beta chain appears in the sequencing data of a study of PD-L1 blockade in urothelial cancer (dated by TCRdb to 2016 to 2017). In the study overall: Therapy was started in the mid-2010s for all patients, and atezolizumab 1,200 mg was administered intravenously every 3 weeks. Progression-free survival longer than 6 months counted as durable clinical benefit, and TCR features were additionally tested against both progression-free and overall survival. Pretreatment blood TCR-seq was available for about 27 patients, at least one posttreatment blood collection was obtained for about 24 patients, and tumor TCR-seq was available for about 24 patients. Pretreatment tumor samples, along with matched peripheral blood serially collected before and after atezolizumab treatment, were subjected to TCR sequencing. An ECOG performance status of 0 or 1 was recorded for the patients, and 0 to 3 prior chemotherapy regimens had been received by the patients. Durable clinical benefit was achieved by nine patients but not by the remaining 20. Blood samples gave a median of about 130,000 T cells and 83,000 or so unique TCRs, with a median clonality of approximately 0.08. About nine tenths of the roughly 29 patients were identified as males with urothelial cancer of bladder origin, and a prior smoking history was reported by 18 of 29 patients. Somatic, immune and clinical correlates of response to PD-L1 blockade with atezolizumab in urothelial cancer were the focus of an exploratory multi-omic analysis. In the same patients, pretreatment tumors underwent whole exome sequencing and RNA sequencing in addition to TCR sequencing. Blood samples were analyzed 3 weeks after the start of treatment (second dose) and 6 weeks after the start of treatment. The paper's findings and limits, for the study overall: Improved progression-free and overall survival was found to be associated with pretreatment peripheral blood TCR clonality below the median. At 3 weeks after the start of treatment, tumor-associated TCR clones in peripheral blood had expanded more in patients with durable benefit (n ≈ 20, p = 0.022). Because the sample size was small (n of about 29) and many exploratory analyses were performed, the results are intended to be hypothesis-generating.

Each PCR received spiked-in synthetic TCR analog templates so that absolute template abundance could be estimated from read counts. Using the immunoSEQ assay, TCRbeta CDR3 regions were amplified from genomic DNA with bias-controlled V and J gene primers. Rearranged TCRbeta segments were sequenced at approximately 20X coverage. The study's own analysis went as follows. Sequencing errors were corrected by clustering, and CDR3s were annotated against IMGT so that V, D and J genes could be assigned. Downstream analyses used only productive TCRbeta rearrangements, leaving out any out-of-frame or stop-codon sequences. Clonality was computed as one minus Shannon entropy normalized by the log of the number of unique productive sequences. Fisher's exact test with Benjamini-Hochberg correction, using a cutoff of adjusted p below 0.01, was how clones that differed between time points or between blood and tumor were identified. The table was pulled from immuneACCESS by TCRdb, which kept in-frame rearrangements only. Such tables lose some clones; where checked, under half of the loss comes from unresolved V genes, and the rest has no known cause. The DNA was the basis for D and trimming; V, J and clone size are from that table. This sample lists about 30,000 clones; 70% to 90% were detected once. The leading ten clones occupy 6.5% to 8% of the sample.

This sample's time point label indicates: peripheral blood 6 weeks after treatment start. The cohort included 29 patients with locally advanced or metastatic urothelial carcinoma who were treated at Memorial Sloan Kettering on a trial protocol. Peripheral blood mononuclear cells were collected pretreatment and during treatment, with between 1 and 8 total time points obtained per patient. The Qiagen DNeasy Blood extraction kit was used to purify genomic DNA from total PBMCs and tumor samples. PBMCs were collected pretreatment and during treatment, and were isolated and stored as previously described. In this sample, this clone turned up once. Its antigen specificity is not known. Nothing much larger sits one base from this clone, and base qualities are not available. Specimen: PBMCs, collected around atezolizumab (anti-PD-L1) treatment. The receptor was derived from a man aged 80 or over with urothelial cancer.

Here is the DNA: TGTGCCAGCGCCCCGGGGGGGGGCAATCAGCCCCAGCATTTT. This encodes CASAPGGGNQPQHF. This chain is built from TRBV27 and TRBJ1-5; the best D guess is TRBD1, with 5 bases matching. The CDR3, from cysteine to phenylalanine, totals 14 residues. The DNA shown is the 42-base CDR3, in frame from base 1. Per the germline V gene (reference sequence), MNHEY is the CDR1 and SMNVEV is the CDR2. Trimming at the junction amounts to 8 bases on V and 2 bases on J, and the germline ends lie 13 bases apart.